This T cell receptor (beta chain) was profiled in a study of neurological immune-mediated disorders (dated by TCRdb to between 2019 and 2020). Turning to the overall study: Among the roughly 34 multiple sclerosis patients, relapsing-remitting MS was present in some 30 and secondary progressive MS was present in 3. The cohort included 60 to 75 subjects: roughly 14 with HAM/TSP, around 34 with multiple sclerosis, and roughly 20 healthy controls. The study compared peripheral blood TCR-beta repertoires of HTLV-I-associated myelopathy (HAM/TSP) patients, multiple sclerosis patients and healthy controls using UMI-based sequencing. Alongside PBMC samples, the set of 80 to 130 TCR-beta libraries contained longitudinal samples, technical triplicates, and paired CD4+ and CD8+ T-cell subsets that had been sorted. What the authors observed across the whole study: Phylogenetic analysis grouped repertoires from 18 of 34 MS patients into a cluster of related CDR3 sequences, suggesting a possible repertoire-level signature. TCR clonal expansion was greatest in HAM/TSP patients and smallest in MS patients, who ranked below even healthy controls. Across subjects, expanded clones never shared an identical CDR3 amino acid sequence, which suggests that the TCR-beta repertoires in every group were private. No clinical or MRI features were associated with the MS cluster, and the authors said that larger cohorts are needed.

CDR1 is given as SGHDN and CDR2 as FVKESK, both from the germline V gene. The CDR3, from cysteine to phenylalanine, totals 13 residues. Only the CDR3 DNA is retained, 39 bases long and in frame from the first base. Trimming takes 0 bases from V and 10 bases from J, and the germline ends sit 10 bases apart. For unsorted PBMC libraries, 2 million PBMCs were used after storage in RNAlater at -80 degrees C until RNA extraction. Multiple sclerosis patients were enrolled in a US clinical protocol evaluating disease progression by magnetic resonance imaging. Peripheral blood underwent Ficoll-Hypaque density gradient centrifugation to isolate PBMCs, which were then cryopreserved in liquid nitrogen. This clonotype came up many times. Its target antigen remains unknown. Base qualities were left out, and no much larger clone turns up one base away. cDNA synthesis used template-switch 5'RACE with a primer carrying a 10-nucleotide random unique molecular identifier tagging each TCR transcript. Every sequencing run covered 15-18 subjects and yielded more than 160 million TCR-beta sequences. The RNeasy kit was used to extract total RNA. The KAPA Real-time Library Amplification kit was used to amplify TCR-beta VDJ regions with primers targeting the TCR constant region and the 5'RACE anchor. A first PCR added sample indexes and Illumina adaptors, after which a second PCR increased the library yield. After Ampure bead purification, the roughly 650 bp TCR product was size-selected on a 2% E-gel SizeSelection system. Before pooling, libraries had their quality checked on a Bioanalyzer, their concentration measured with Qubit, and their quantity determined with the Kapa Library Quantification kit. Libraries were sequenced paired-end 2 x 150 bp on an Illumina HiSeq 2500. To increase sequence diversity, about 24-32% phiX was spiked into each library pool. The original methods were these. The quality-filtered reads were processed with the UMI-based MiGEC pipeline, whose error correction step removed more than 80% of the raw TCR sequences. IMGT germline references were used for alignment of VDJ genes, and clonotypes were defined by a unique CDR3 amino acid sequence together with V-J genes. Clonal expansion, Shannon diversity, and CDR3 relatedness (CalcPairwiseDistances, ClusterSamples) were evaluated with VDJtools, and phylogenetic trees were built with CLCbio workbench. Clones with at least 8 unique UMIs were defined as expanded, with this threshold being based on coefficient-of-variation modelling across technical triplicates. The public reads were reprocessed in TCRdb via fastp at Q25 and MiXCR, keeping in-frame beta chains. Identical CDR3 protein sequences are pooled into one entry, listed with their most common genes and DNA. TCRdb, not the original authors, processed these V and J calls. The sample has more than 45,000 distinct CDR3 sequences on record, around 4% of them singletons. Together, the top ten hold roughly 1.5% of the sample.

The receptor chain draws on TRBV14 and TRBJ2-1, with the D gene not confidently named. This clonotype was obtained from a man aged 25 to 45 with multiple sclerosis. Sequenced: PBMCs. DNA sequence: TGTGCCAGCAGCCAAGATTTCCAGAGCGAGCAGTTCTTC. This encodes CASSQDFQSEQFF.